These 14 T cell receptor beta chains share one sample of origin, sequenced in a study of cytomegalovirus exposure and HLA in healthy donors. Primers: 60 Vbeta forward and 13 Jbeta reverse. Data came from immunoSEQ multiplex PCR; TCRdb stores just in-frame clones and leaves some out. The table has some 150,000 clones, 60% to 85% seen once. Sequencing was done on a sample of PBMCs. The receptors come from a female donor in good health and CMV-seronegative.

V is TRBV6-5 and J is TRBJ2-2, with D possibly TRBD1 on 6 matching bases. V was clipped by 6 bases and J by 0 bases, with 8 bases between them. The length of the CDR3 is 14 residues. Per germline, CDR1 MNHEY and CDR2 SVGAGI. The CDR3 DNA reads TGTGCCAGCAGGAGGACAGCGAACACCGGGGAGCTGTTTTTT. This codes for CASRRTANTGELFF.

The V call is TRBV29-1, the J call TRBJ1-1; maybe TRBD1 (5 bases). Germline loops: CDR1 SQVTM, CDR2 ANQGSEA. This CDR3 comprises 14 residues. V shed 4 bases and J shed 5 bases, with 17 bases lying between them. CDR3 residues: CSVVSWGFGTEAFF. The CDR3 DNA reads TGCAGCGTTGTGAGCTGGGGCTTTGGGACTGAAGCTTTCTTT.

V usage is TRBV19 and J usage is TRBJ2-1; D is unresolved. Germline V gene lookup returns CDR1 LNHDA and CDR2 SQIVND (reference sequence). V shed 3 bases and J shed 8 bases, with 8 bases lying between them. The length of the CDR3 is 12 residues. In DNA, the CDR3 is TGTGCCAGTAGTATCGTAAATTATGAGCAGTTCTTC. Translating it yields CASSIVNYEQFF.

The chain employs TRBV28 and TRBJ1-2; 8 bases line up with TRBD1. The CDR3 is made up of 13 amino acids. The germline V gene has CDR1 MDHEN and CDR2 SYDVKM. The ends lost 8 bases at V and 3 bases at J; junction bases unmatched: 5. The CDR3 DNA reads TGTGCCAGCCAGCTGACAGGGGACTATGGCTACACCTTC. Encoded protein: CASQLTGDYGYTF.

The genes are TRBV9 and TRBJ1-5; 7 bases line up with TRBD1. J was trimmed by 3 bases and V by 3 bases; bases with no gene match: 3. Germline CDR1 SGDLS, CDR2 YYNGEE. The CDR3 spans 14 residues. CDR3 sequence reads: CASSAQGTNQPQHF. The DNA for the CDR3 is TGTGCCAGCAGCGCACAGGGGACCAATCAGCCCCAGCATTTT.

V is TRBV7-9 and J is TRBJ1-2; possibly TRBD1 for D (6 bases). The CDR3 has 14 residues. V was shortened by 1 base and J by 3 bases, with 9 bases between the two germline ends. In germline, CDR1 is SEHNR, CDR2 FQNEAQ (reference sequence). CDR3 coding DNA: TGTGCCAGCAGCTTAGGGACAGAGGACTATGGCTACACCTTC. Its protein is CASSLGTEDYGYTF. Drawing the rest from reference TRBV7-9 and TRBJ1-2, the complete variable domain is DTGVSQNPRHKITKRGQNVTFRCDPISEHNRLYWYRQTLGQGPEFLTYFQNEAQLEKSRLLSDRFSAERPKGSFSTLEIQRTEQGDSAMYLCASSLGTEDYGYTFGSGTRLTVV.

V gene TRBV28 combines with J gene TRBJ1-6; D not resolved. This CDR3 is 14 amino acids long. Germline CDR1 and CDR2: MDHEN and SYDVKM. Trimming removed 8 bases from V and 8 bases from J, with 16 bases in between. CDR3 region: CASRFLRTDSPLHF. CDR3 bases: TGTGCCAGCCGATTCCTAAGGACTGATTCACCCCTCCACTTT.

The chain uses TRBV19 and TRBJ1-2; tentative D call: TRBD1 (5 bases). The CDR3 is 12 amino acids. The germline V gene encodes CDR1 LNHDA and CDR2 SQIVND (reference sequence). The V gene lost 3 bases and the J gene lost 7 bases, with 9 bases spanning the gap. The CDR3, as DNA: TGTGCCAGTAGTATCCTCGGGGGTGGCTACACCTTC. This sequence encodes CASSILGGGYTF.

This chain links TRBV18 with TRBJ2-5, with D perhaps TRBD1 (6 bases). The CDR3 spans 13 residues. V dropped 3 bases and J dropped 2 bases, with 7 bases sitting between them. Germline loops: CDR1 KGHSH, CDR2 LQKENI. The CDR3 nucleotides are TGTGCCAGCTCACCCGGACAGCAAGAGACCCAGTACTTC. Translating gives CASSPGQQETQYF. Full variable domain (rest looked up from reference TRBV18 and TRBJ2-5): NAGVMQNPRHLVRRRGQEARLRCSPMKGHSHVYWYRQLPEEGLKFMVYLQKENIIDESGMPKERFSAEFPKEGPSILRIQQVVRGDSAAYFCASSPGQQETQYFGPGTRLLVL.

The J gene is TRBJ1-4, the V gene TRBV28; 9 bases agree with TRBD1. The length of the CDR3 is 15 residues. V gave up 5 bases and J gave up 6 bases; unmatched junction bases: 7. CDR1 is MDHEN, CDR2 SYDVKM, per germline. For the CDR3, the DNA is TGTGCCAGCAGTACAGGGGGCGCCGGCGATGAAAAACTGTTTTTT. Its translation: CASSTGGAGDEKLFF.

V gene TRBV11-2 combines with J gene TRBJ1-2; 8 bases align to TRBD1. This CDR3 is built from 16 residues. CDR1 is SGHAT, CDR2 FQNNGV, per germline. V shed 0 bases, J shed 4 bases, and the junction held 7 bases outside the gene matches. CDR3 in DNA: TGTGCCAGCAGCTTAGATAGGACAGGGAGCTCCTATGGCTACACCTTC. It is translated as CASSLDRTGSSYGYTF. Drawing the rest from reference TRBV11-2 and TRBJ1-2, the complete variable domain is EAGVAQSPRYKIIEKRQSVAFWCNPISGHATLYWYQQILGQGPKLLIQFQNNGVVDDSQLPKDRFSAERLKGVDSTLKIQPAKLEDSAVYLCASSLDRTGSSYGYTFGSGTRLTVV.

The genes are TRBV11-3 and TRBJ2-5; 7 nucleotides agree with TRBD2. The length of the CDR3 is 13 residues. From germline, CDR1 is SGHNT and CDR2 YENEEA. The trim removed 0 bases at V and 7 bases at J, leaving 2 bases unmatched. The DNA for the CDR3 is TGTGCCAGCAGCTTAGAGACGGGAGGGACCCAGTACTTC. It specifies CASSLETGGTQYF.

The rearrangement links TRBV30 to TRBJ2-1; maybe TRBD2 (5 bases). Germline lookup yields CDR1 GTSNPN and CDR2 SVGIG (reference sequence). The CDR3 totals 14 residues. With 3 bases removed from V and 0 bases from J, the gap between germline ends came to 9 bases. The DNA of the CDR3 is TGTGCCTGGAGACCGGGGAACTCCTACAATGAGCAGTTCTTC. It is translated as CAWRPGNSYNEQFF.

The DNA for the CDR3 is TGCGCCAGCAGCCAAGGGACATTGGGGACGGGGGAGCAGTACTTC. Protein sequence: CASSQGTLGTGEQYF. The chain employs TRBV4-3 and TRBJ2-5; D perhaps matches TRBD2 (6 bases). V was cut by 1 base and J by 11 bases, with 20 bases left in between. The CDR3 is made up of 15 amino acids. From germline, CDR1 is LGHNA and CDR2 YSLEER.